This T cell receptor (beta chain) was observed in a study of control samples from healthy donors and cancer patients (dated by TCRdb to the early 2020s). Receptor amplification or capture employed the immunoSEQ multiplex PCR assay. TCRdb retrieved this table from immuneACCESS and kept in-frame rearrangements only. Not all clones are present; in checked studies, unresolved V genes account for under half, and no reason is known for the remainder. This sample is represented by 54,000 or so clones; 85% to 95% of them were singletons. The ten largest account for about 2.4% of the sample. To note about this clone: The antigen it binds to is not known. Per-nucleotide qualities are absent, and no much larger clonotype sits a single base away.

The germline V gene yields SGDLS for CDR1 and YYNGEE for CDR2. Compared with germline, V lacks 3 bases and J lacks 3 bases; bases without a gene match: 19. Measured from the cysteine to the phenylalanine, the CDR3 is 19 residues long. The CDR3 DNA has 57 bases and is translated from base 1. Recombination linked TRBV9 to TRBJ2-7, with TRBD1 identical over 9 junction bases. The sample consisted of blood. The sequence derives from a man aged 25-40 years in good health. The DNA sequence reads TGTGCCAGCAGCGGAGATGACAGGGGGGAAGAGGAGGCCTGCTACGAGCAGTACTTC. The translation is CASSGDDRGEEEACYEQYF.